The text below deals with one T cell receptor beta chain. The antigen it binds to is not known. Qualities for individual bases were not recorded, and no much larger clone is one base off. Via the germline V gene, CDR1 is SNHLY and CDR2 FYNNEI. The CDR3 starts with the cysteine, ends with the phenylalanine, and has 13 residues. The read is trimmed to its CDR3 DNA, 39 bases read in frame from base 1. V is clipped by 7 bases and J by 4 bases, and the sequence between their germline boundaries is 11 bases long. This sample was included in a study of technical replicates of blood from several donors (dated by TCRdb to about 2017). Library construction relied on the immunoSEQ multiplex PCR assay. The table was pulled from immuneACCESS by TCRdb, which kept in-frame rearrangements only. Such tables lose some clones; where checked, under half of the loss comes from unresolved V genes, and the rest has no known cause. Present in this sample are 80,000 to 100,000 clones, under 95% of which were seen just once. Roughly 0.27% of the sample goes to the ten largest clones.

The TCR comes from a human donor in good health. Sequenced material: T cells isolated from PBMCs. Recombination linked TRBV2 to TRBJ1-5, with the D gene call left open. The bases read TGTGCCAGCACTGGTCCGGGGAATCAGCCCCAGCATTTT. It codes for CASTGPGNQPQHF.